Listed below are T cell receptor beta chains from one sample, sequenced in a study of cytomegalovirus exposure and HLA in healthy donors. TCRdb keeps only in-frame clones here, not all; method: immunoSEQ multiplex PCR. In the table there are about 170,000 clones, roughly 80% of which are singletons. The sample consisted of PBMCs. The source of these receptors is a woman aged 18-35 years in good health and CMV-seronegative. Each CDR3 is given with its conserved first and last residue. Each record gives: V gene, J gene, CDR3 protein.

TRBV19,TRBJ2-1,CASSITGRGNYNEQFF
TRBV5-5,TRBJ2-7,CASSLVNEQYF
TRBV6-5,TRBJ1-1,CASRSPSNRDRAFF
TRBV10-3,TRBJ1-1,CAISEPGTGNTEAFF
TRBV19,TRBJ2-5,CASSTTGVETQYF
TRBV27,TRBJ1-1,CASKSLDRWKGDTEAFF
TRBV7-9,TRBJ2-7,CSSSSPGAGDAYEQYF
TRBV6-6,TRBJ2-3,CASSYSEGRTDTQYF
TRBV6-6,TRBJ2-7,CASSIPGTDEQYF
TRBV5-1,TRBJ2-2,CASSLAGGGTGELFF
TRBV29-1,TRBJ1-2,CSVEVGPGYTF
TRBV5-1,TRBJ1-4,CASSVDTPNEKLFF
TRBV18,TRBJ1-2,CASSPPEGTGYGYTF
TRBV6-6,TRBJ1-4,CAGWTVSEKLFF
TRBV2,TRBJ1-5,CASSKDRAIQPQHF
TRBV6-1,TRBJ1-1,CASSGTGILNTEAFF
TRBV29-1,TRBJ2-1,CSVAPQRDREQFF
TRBV27,TRBJ1-5,CASSTRGMGQPQHF
TRBV19,TRBJ1-4,CASRSGQTTNEKLFF
TRBV5-4,.,CASSHRDSYEQYF
TRBV7-9,TRBJ1-2,CASSSPRGRGDLYGYTF
TRBV5-1,TRBJ1-1,CASSYRLNAEAFF
TRBV7-2,TRBJ1-5,CASSYRAQPQHF
TRBV19,TRBJ2-2,CASSSGLAFAWELFF
TRBV9,TRBJ2-7,CASSAGLAELYEQYF
TRBV12-5,TRBJ2-1,CASGLERGEQFF
TRBV28,TRBJ2-5,CASSFPSGRYQETQYF
TRBV28,TRBJ1-5,CASSQVGGALPQHF